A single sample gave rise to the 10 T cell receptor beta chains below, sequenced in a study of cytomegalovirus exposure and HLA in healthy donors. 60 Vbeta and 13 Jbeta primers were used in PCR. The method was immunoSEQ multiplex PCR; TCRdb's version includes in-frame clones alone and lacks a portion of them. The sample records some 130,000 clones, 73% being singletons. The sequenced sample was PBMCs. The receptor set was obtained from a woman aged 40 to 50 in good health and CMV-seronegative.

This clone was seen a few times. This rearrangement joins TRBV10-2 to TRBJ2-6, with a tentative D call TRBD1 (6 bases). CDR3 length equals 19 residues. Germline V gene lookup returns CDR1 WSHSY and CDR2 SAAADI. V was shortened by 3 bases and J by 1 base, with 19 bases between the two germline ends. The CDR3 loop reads CASSDGQIIPLSGANVLTF. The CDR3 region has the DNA TGCGCCAGCAGTGATGGACAGATCATACCCCTTTCTGGGGCCAACGTCCTGACTTTC.

The CDR3 spells CASSGQRETQYF. The CDR3 nucleotides read TGTGCCAGCAGTGGACAAAGGGAAACGCAGTATTTT. This rearrangement joins TRBV6-6 to TRBJ2-3, with D perhaps TRBD1 (5 bases). The germline CDR1 and CDR2 sequences are MNHNY and SVGAGI (reference sequence). The CDR3 is 12 amino acids. V lost 5 bases and J lost 9, with 12 bases in between.

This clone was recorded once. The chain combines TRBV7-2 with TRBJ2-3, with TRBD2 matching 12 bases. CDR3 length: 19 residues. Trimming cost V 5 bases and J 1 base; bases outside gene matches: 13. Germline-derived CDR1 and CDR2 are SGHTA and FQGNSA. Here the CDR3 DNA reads TGTGCCAGCAGCGACCTAGCGGGGGGGCCGGGGTGGGGCACAGATACGCAGTATTTT. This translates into CASSDLAGGPGWGTDTQYF. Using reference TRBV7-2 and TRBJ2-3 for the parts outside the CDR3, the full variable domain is GAGVSQSPSNKVTEKGKDVELRCDPISGHTALYWYRQSLGQGLEFLIYFQGNSAPDKSGLPSDRFSAERTGGSVSTLTIQRTQQEDSAVYLCASSDLAGGPGWGTDTQYFGPGTRLTVL.

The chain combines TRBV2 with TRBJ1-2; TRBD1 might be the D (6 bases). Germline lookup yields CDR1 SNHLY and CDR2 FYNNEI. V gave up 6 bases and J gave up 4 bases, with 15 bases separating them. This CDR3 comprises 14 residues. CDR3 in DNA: TGTGCCAGCAGGGAACAGGGTGGCGGCTATGGCTACACCTTC. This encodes CASREQGGGYGYTF.

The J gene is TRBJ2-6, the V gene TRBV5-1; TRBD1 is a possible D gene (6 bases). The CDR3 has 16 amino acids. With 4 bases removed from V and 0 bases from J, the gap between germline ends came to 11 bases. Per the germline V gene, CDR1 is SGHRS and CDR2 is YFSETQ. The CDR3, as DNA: TGCGCCAGCAGCGTCGCAGGGGTCTCTGGGGCCAACGTCCTGACTTTC. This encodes CASSVAGVSGANVLTF. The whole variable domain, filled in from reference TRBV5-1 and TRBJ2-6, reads KAGVTQTPRYLIKTRGQQVTLSCSPISGHRSVSWYQQTPGQGLQFLFEYFSETQRNKGNFPGRFSGRQFSNSRSEMNVSTLELGDSALYLCASSVAGVSGANVLTFGAGSRLTVL.

The CDR3 DNA reads as TGTGCCAGCAGCGCGGACGCCGACTACGAGCAGTACGTC. It codes for CASSADADYEQYV. The J gene is TRBJ2-7, the V gene TRBV11-2, with D unclear. The germline V gene encodes CDR1 SGHAT and CDR2 FQNNGV. The CDR3 extends over 13 amino acids. Trimming took off 5 bases at V and 3 bases at J, with 11 bases between the two ends.

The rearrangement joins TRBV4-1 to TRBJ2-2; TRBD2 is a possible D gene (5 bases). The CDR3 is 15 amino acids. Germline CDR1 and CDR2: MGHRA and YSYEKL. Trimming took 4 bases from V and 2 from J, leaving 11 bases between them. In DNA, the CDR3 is TGCGCCAGCAGCCGTCCGGGATCTAACACCGGGGAGCTGTTTTTT. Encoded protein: CASSRPGSNTGELFF.

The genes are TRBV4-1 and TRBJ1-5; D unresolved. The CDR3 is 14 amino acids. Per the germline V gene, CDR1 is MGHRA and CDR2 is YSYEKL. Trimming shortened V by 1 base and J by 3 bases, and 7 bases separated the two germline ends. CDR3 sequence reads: CASSQGSYNQPQHF. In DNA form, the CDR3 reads TGCGCCAGCAGCCAAGGAAGCTACAATCAGCCCCAGCATTTT.

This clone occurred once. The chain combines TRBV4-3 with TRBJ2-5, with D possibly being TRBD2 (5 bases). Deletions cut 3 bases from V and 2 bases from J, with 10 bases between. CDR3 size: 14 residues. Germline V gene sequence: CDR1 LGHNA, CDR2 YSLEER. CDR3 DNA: TGCGCCAGCAGCCAGTTACCGGGACAAGAGACCCAGTACTTC. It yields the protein CASSQLPGQETQYF.

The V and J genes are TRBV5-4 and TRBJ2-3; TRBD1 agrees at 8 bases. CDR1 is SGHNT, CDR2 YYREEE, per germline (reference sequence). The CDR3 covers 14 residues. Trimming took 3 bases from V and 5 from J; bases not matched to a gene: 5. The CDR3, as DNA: TGTGCCAGCAGCTCCGACAGGGGAGGAGATACGCAGTATTTT. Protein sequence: CASSSDRGGDTQYF.